The clone carrying this T cell receptor (beta chain) was recorded only once. J lost 6 bases, V lost 5 bases, and 13 bases had no gene match. CDR1 LNHDA and CDR2 SQIVND come from the germline V gene (reference sequence). The CDR3 has 16 amino acids. The source of the sample is a study of control samples from healthy donors and cancer patients. The data were produced by immunoSEQ multiplex PCR, yet TCRdb's version contains in-frame clones alone and is incomplete. The sample lists 150,000 to 200,000 clones; around 90% were seen once. This sequence originates from a man aged 25-40 years in good health. The sequencing input was blood. The chain is built from TRBV19 and TRBJ2-1; 7 positions match TRBD1. The CDR3 nucleotides are TGTGCCAGTAGTTCACGACAGGGCAGGGGGACCAATGAGCAGTTCTTC. Amino acids: CASSSRQGRGTNEQFF.